This TCR beta chain was documented in a study of CD8+CD57+ T cells in acquired aplastic anemia. Points on this clonotype: Its specificity is unknown.

TCR beta VDJ and CDR3 were profiled, and genomic DNA was the template. In TCRdb, the reads were re-called with MiXCR into one record per CDR3 protein. Among about 110,000 distinct CDR3 sequences listed, around half were seen once. General study findings and limits: Nearly 30 CD8+ CDR3 sequences were shared between patients and controls.

Sequenced sample: sorted CD4+, CD8+, or CD8+CD57+ T cells (not recorded which) from PBMCs. This receptor was taken from a human donor in good health, serving as a control.

The CDR3 is CATSRGDRGLGETQYF. The DNA of the CDR3 is TGTGCCACCAGCAGAGGGGACAGGGGGCTGGGGGAGACCCAGTACTTC. This chain uses TRBV15 with TRBJ2-5; TRBD1 agrees at 12 bases. The germline gives CDR1 LNHNV, CDR2 YYDKDF (reference sequence). The trim removed 1 base at V and 5 bases at J, leaving 5 bases unmatched. This CDR3 is 16 amino acids long.